This TCR beta chain was sequenced for a study of beta chain features in type 1 diabetes (dated by TCRdb to 2016 to 2019). At the level of the whole study: No differences in mean age, gender distribution, total cell number or subset yield were found between patients and healthy donors. In the study, TCRB repertoires of sorted circulating CD4+ T cell subsets from recently diagnosed type 1 diabetes patients were compared with those of matched healthy donors. Regulatory and stem cell-like memory subsets were isolated from only 8 patients and roughly 8 healthy donors, whereas naive and central memory subsets came from all 30 or so donors. A total of 100 million to 110 million sorted cells were examined across all samples, and a strong correlation was observed between cell number per subset and RNA yield.

Paper-wide results and their limitations: The naive, central memory and regulatory TCRB repertoires appeared to resemble one another more closely among patients than among healthy donors. PCR may preferentially amplify shorter templates, but because patient and control samples were amplified and corrected together, any resulting skew would affect both groups equally. HLA sub-analyses involved small numbers of individuals, so any influence of HLA type on TCRB rearrangement remained unresolved. Because cDNA was sequenced instead of genomic DNA, activated cells with high expression could be over-represented, although the groups did not differ in activation or CD3 levels. Fewer insertions and more nucleotide deletions at VDJ recombination sites were observed in patients with type 1 diabetes, implying thymic rearrangement abnormalities. In all four CD4+ subsets, TCRB CDR3 length was moderately but significantly shorter in type 1 diabetes patients.

The entire isolated RNA was reverse transcribed using the High Capacity cDNA Reverse Transcription Kit, and thus expressed TCRB transcripts were sequenced. Naive, central memory and regulatory T cell samples underwent deep immunoSEQ sequencing, averaging about 3.5 million total reads per sample. Sorted cells were lysed in RLT buffer and RNA was extracted with DNase-treated RNeasy Micro or Mini kits, depending on cell number. To prevent cross-contamination, each cell subset was processed individually, whereas patient and healthy donor samples were processed jointly. The immunoSEQ multiplex PCR was used to amplify TCRB sequences from cDNA, yielding 87-bp fragments that span the CDR3 region. Amplicons were sequenced on the Illumina HiSeq platform. For the original study's pipeline: PCR bias was corrected computationally using synthetic template baselines, and reads within Hamming distance 2 were collapsed, with unmergeable singletons discarded. Reads were aligned against IMGT to assign V, D and J genes, CDR3 length and insertions or deletions at six rearrangement sites. Within each subset, clonotype counts were normalized to the number of sorted cells before true diversity and Gini coefficients were calculated with the tcR R package. Repertoire sharing was quantified using the overlap coefficient calculated on TCRB nucleotide sequences. Out-of-frame TCRB sequences from naive cells were analyzed as a proxy for the pre-selection repertoire. This is the immuneACCESS table as TCRdb keeps it, with only in-frame sequences that have V and J called. A part of the clones is gone; compared with another copy, unresolved V genes explain less than half, and the rest is unexplained. For V, J and clone size, that table is used; D and trimming come from the DNA. This sample comprises 450,000 to 550,000 clones, 25% to 35% of them detected only once. Of the sample, around 0.065% falls within the top ten clones.

The junction shows trimming of 4 bases on V and 2 bases on J, and the gene matches do not reach 8 bases of it. CDR1 and CDR2, per the germline V gene (reference sequence), are GTSNPN and SVGIG. From the cysteine through the phenylalanine, the CDR3 covers 17 amino acids. Of the read, only the CDR3 DNA is kept; its 51 bases are in frame from base 1. This clone has more than one count but fewer than ten. What this receptor recognizes is not known. Base qualities were left out, and no much larger clone turns up one base away. From each donor, a single peripheral blood sample of about 110 mL on average was drawn into heparinised tubes. Naive, central memory, regulatory and stem cell-like memory CD4+ T cells were sorted on a BD FACSAria II using a panel including CD45RO, CCR7, CD25, CD127, CD95 and CD27. Every sorted population had a purity above 95%. PBMCs were isolated right away by Lymphoprep density gradient centrifugation and were stained directly, without culture. To minimize batch effects, samples were stained and sorted in pairs, one healthy donor with one patient per experiment.

The V and J genes are TRBV30 and TRBJ2-2; TRBD2 matches 12 bases in the middle. The specimen was naive CD4+ T cells from blood. This specimen's cell subset or site label, per the study, means: true naive CD4+ T cells. This TCR was recovered from a man between 18 and 29 years old in good health. The CDR3 corresponds to CAWTPLAGGPNTGELFF. The DNA reads TGTGCCTGGACCCCCCTAGCGGGAGGGCCAAACACCGGGGAGCTGTTTTTT. Supplemented by the reference TRBV30 and TRBJ2-2 proteins around the CDR3, the complete variable domain is SQTIHQWPATLVQPVGSPLSLECTVEGTSNPNLYWYRQAAGRGLQLLFYSVGIGQISSEVPQNLSASRPQDRQFILSSKKLLLSDSGFYLCAWTPLAGGPNTGELFFGEGSRLTVL.